The 21 T cell receptor beta chains in this list originate from one sample, sequenced in a study of T cells in Graves' hyperthyroidism and ophthalmopathy. Regions amplified from RNA transcripts were the TCR beta CDR3 regions. TCR CDR3 underwent first-round RT-PCR with the HTBI primer set. TCRdb ran MiXCR on the multiplex PCR reads and lists one entry per CDR3 protein. Found here are about 400,000 distinct CDR3 sequences, 15% of them singletons; the top ten hold approximately 32%. The sample was blood. These receptors originate from a woman aged 25 to 39 with Graves' hyperthyroidism.

This clonotype was seen a handful of times. The chain is built from TRBV5-1 and TRBJ2-5; 8 bases agree with TRBD2. In germline, CDR1 is SGHRS, CDR2 YFSETQ. The CDR3 loop spans 14 amino acids. Germline trimming cut 1 base from V and 5 bases from J; bases unmatched to any gene: 4. CDR3 DNA sequence: TGCGCCAGCAGCTTGTTTAGCGGGATTGAGACCCAGTACTTC. This codes for CASSLFSGIETQYF.

In the case of this clonotype: This may arise from a read error, as a much more abundant clone is one base away. The chain employs TRBV10-1 and TRBJ2-5, with D unresolved. This CDR3 comprises 14 residues. Per germline, CDR1 WNHNN and CDR2 SYGVQD (reference sequence). The CDR3 loop reads CAGSDGALGGTQYF. In DNA form, the CDR3 reads TGCGCCGGCAGTGACGGAGCGCTAGGTGGGACCCAGTACTTC.

This clonotype was recorded many times. The chain carries TRBV6-1 and TRBJ2-1; D remains ambiguous. Per the germline V gene, CDR1 is MNHNS and CDR2 is SASEGT. This CDR3 has 15 amino acids. V lost 5 bases, J lost 1 base, and 12 bases lay in between. The CDR3 loop reads CASSSYQSSYNEQFF. The CDR3 coding sequence is TGTGCCAGCAGTTCCTATCAGAGTTCCTACAATGAGCAGTTCTTC.

The chain uses TRBV5-1 and TRBJ2-7; D is unresolved. Germline V lookup: CDR1 SGHRS, CDR2 YFSETQ. Deletions cut 1 base from V and 4 bases from J, with 18 bases between. This CDR3 contains 16 residues. The CDR3 DNA sequence: TGCGCCAGCAGCTTGATCGGCGGAGACCCACTTTACGAGCAGTACTTC. Amino acid sequence: CASSLIGGDPLYEQYF.

This clonotype was detected ten times or more. This chain joins TRBV6-1 and TRBJ2-7; D is ambiguous. The CDR3 is 13 amino acids. The germline V and J ends were trimmed by 7 bases and 1 base, with 11 bases remaining between them. Per germline, CDR1 MNHNS and CDR2 SASEGT. This chain's CDR3 is CASINSKSYEQYF. Written as DNA, the CDR3 is TGTGCCAGCATTAACAGCAAATCCTACGAGCAGTACTTC.

This clonotype was detected a few times. The genes are TRBV5-1 and TRBJ2-7; maybe TRBD1 (5 bases). The CDR3 loop spans 15 amino acids. V was clipped by 4 bases and J by 1 base, with 15 bases between them. Per germline, CDR1 SGHRS and CDR2 YFSETQ. CDR3 in DNA: TGCGCCAGCAGCCAGCGAAATGGGGCTTCCTACGAGCAGTACTTC. The encoded protein is CASSQRNGASYEQYF.

The V call is TRBV28, the J call TRBJ1-2; the D gene is possibly TRBD1 (6 bases). Germline CDR1 is MDHEN and CDR2 is SYDVKM. This CDR3 contains 12 residues. V was shortened by 2 bases and J by 7 bases, with 8 bases between the two germline ends. Here the CDR3 DNA reads TGTGCCAGCAGTTTAGTACAGGGTGGCTACACCTTC. This translates into CASSLVQGGYTF.

This clonotype was seen more than once but under ten times. V and J are TRBV27 and TRBJ2-7; TRBD1 matches 9 bases. This CDR3 is 14 amino acids long. The germline CDR1 and CDR2 sequences are MNHEY and SMNVEV (reference sequence). The V segment lost 5 bases and the J segment 6 bases; nucleotides outside the gene matches: 8. CDR3 nucleotide sequence: TGTGCCAGCAGTAGGGGGACAGGGAGCTCCGAGCAGTACTTC. As protein: CASSRGTGSSEQYF.

The table lists this clonotype with many counts. The rearrangement links TRBV7-2 to TRBJ2-7; the match to TRBD2 covers 7 bases. V shed 5 bases, J shed 2 bases, and the junction held 12 bases outside the gene matches. Germline V gives CDR1 SGHTA, CDR2 FQGNSA. The length of the CDR3 is 16 residues. In DNA form, the CDR3 reads TGTGCCAGCAGCAGTTACCTGGAGCGGGGAGCCTACGAGCAGTACTTC. Its protein product is CASSSYLERGAYEQYF.

This clonotype came up many times. J is TRBJ2-2 and V is TRBV5-5; 7 bases fit TRBD1. V gave up 0 bases and J gave up 5 bases; unmatched junction bases: 4. The CDR3 is 15 residues long. CDR1 is SGHKS, CDR2 YYEKEE, per germline (reference sequence). The CDR3 DNA follows: TGTGCCAGCAGCTTGGGAAGGGGGCGGACCGGGGAGCTGTTTTTT. This codes for CASSLGRGRTGELFF.

This clonotype was counted ten times or more. V and J are TRBV3-1 and TRBJ1-1, with D possibly being TRBD1 (5 bases). In germline, CDR1 is LGHDT, CDR2 YNNKEL (reference sequence). Trimming removed 0 bases at V and 5 bases at J, with 7 bases between. The CDR3 loop spans 13 amino acids. CDR3 sequence (DNA): TGTGCCAGCAGCCAAGAGACAGTGACTGAAGCTTTCTTT. Amino acids: CASSQETVTEAFF.

This clonotype was seen more than once but under ten times. The chain has TRBV27 and TRBJ1-2, with D hard to call. Germline CDR1 reads MNHEY; CDR2 reads SMNVEV (reference sequence). With 5 bases removed from V and 0 bases from J, the gap between germline ends came to 10 bases. This CDR3 is built from 14 residues. For the CDR3, the DNA is TGTGCCAGCAGTCCCGGAAACCCTAACTATGGCTACACCTTC. The encoded protein is CASSPGNPNYGYTF.

This clonotype was detected ten times or more. The CDR3 DNA follows: TGTGCATCGCGAGACAGGGGGCCCTATGGCTACACCTTC. As protein: CASRDRGPYGYTF. The V and J genes are TRBV6-2 or TRBV6-3 and TRBJ1-2; TRBD1 agrees at 10 bases. The CDR3 runs 13 residues. Germline-derived CDR1 and CDR2 are MNHEY and SVGEGT.

This clonotype has a handful of counts. The junction does not match germline at one end; this may be a read error. This chain connects TRBV7-9 to TRBJ1-5; 8 bases line up with TRBD1. CDR1 and CDR2 from the germline V gene are SEHNR and FQNEAQ (reference sequence). The CDR3 consists of 15 residues. CDR3 loop: CASSIAQGANQPQHF. CDR3 DNA: TGTGCCAGCAGCATAGCCCAGGGGGCCAATCAGCCCCAGCATTTT.

The genes are TRBV5-1 and TRBJ2-7, with D perhaps assigned TRBD1 or TRBD2 (5 bases each). The CDR3 is made up of 16 amino acids. Germline V CDR1 and CDR2: SGHRS, YFSETQ. V was cut by 4 bases and J by 0 bases, with 17 bases left in between. The CDR3 DNA is TGCGCCAGCAGCAATCCCCTTGGGGACGTCTCCTACGAGCAGTACTTC. It codes for CASSNPLGDVSYEQYF.

This clonotype has more than one count but fewer than ten. The rearrangement joins TRBV19 to TRBJ2-7; D may correspond to TRBD1 or TRBD2 (6 bases each). V lost 3 bases to trimming and J lost 1 base, with 16 bases between them. This CDR3 region has 16 residues. Germline assignment: CDR1 LNHDA and CDR2 SQIVND (reference sequence). CDR3 coding DNA: TGTGCCAGTAGTATTTCGGGGGACACCGGATCCTACGAGCAGTACTTC. Translated, it gives CASSISGDTGSYEQYF.

Only a few counts were recorded for this clonotype. J is TRBJ1-5 and V is TRBV20-1; D remains unclear. This CDR3 has 14 amino acids. Germline lookup yields CDR1 DFQATT and CDR2 SNEGSKA (reference sequence). V gave up 5 bases and J gave up 1 base, with 12 bases separating them. CDR3 loop: CSARSPGSNQPQHF. The CDR3 nucleotides read TGCAGTGCTCGGTCACCCGGGAGCAATCAGCCCCAGCATTTT.

The chain has TRBV6-2 or TRBV6-3 and TRBJ2-7, with TRBD2 matching over 10 bases. Germline CDR1 is MNHEY and CDR2 is SVGEGT. The CDR3 is made up of 15 amino acids. V shed 7 bases, J shed 3 bases, and the junction held 9 bases outside the gene matches. Here the CDR3 reads CASTLYASGSYEQYF. The CDR3 DNA is TGTGCCAGCACCCTGTACGCTAGCGGGAGCTACGAGCAGTACTTC.

This clonotype has ten or more counts. The rearrangement links TRBV30 to TRBJ1-3; D call uncertain. Germline-derived CDR1 and CDR2 are GTSNPN and SVGIG (reference sequence). The CDR3 runs to 15 residues. Trimming pared 2 bases from V and 0 bases from J, leaving 11 bases between. CDR3 amino acids: CAWSFDLRSGNTIYF. In DNA, the CDR3 is TGTGCCTGGAGTTTTGACCTACGCTCTGGAAACACCATATATTTT.

Only a few counts were recorded for this clonotype. The chain recombines TRBV6-2 or TRBV6-3 with TRBJ2-3, with 14 bases fitting TRBD2. CDR3 length: 18 amino acids. V lost 6 bases and J lost 6; bases outside the gene matches: 14. Germline CDR1 is MNHEY and CDR2 is SVGEGT. The CDR3 loop is CASSSGTSGRYVTDTQYF. The DNA for the CDR3 is TGTGCCAGCAGCTCCGGGACTAGCGGGAGATATGTTACGGATACGCAGTATTTT.

This clonotype showed up just a few times. The genes are TRBV7-9 and TRBJ2-5, with D maybe TRBD2 (6 bases). V lost 8 bases and J lost 2, with 15 bases in between. Germline-derived CDR1 and CDR2 are SEHNR and FQNEAQ (reference sequence). CDR3 length equals 14 residues. CDR3 in amino acids: CASVGLQIQETQYF. As DNA, the CDR3 is TGTGCCAGCGTGGGACTCCAGATACAAGAGACCCAGTACTTC.